These 14 T cell receptor beta chains share one sample of origin, sequenced in a study of brain metastases from non-small cell lung cancer. Sequencing used immunoSEQ multiplex PCR; TCRdb keeps in-frame clones, though not all of them. The data show more than 4,000 clones, 85% seen once. The sample comprised primary lung tumor tissue. The receptor source for this set is a donor at least 40 years old with non-small cell lung cancer.

A few counts support this clone. J is TRBJ2-7 and V is TRBV2; possibly TRBD2 for D (6 bases). The CDR3 sequence is 17 residues long. V was cut by 3 bases and J by 2 bases, with 20 bases left in between. Germline V gene lookup returns CDR1 SNHLY and CDR2 FYNNEI. CDR3 nucleotides: TGTGCCAGCAGTGATGGAGGGCCGGGCCCGATTGCCTACGAGCAGTACTTC. Encoded protein: CASSDGGPGPIAYEQYF.

The V call is TRBV5-1, the J call TRBJ2-7; 9 bases map to TRBD1. V was pared by 0 bases and J by 5 bases, with 3 bases of the junction left unmatched. Germline V gene lookup returns CDR1 SGHRS and CDR2 YFSETQ. CDR3 length: 14 residues. CDR3 bases: TGCGCCAGCAGCTTGGACAGGGGGCGCAACGAGCAGTACTTC. Its protein is CASSLDRGRNEQYF. Variable domain in full (rest from reference TRBV5-1 and TRBJ2-7): KAGVTQTPRYLIKTRGQQVTLSCSPISGHRSVSWYQQTPGQGLQFLFEYFSETQRNKGNFPGRFSGRQFSNSRSEMNVSTLELGDSALYLCASSLDRGRNEQYFGPGTRLTVT.

The chain recombines TRBV29-1 with TRBJ2-3, with 8 bases lining up with TRBD1. Germline CDR1 SQVTM, CDR2 ANQGSEA. The CDR3 consists of 14 residues. The V and J ends lost 4 bases and 5 bases, in that order; junction bases with no gene match: 8. CDR3 bases: TGCAGCGTTGTAAGCCAGGGGGCAATAGATACGCAGTATTTT. It yields the protein CSVVSQGAIDTQYF.

This clone was seen only a few times. The rearrangement uses TRBV28 and TRBJ2-5; the D gene is possibly TRBD1 (6 bases). Per the germline V gene, CDR1 is MDHEN and CDR2 is SYDVKM. Trimming took 7 bases from V and 3 from J, leaving 12 bases between them. The CDR3 spans 13 residues. The CDR3 sequence is CASIEQGKETQYF. In DNA form, the CDR3 reads TGTGCCAGCATTGAGCAGGGGAAAGAGACCCAGTACTTC.

The chain couples TRBV29-1 to TRBJ2-3; 10 bases line up with TRBD1. CDR3 length: 20 residues. Germline trimming cut 1 base from V and 3 bases from J; bases unmatched to any gene: 19. Germline V gene sequence: CDR1 SQVTM, CDR2 ANQGSEA. The CDR3 sequence: CSVEVRGVSLRQGATDTQYF. The CDR3 region has the DNA TGCAGCGTTGAAGTCCGTGGGGTGTCATTAAGACAGGGGGCAACAGATACGCAGTATTTT.

V is TRBV19 and J is TRBJ2-7; the D gene is possibly TRBD1 (6 bases). Germline V gene lookup returns CDR1 LNHDA and CDR2 SQIVND (reference sequence). The CDR3 has 13 amino acids. V was trimmed by 5 bases and J by 5 bases, leaving 13 bases between them. For the CDR3, the DNA is TGTGCCAGTAGTTACAGGGTTGGAAACGAGCAGTACTTC. Its translation: CASSYRVGNEQYF.

V and J are TRBV28 and TRBJ2-7, with D maybe TRBD2 (6 bases). This CDR3 comprises 13 residues. V dropped 5 bases and J dropped 12 bases, with 20 bases sitting between them. CDR1 and CDR2 from the germline V gene are MDHEN and SYDVKM. CDR3 sequence: CASSAGSREALYF. The CDR3 DNA reads TGTGCCAGCAGTGCCGGTTCCAGGGAGGCGCTGTACTTC. Combining the CDR3 with reference TRBV28 and TRBJ2-7 gives the whole variable domain DVKVTQSSRYLVKRTGEKVFLECVQDMDHENMFWYRQDPGLGLRLIYFSYDVKMKEKGDIPEGYSVSREKKERFSLILESASTNQTSMYLCASSAGSREALYFGPGTRLTVT.

The count of this clone is one. The rearrangement links TRBV6-4 to TRBJ2-1, with 14 positions matching TRBD2. CDR3 length equals 14 residues. V dropped 6 bases and J dropped 9; count of bases not matched to a gene: 4. Per the germline V gene, CDR1 is MRHNA and CDR2 is SNTAGT. The CDR3 coding sequence is TGTGCCAGCAGCCCGGGACTAGCGGGAGCTGAGCAGTTCTTC. The encoded protein is CASSPGLAGAEQFF.

The chain is built from TRBV29-1 and TRBJ2-3; the D gene is possibly TRBD2 (5 bases). The germline V gene has CDR1 SQVTM and CDR2 ANQGSEA. The CDR3 covers 14 residues. V gave up 6 bases and J gave up 6 bases, with 19 bases separating them. The CDR3 reads CSVPLLGLGDTQYF. The CDR3, as DNA: TGCAGCGTCCCCCTACTAGGGCTGGGGGATACGCAGTATTTT.

The chain uses TRBV5-1 and TRBJ1-2; possible D gene TRBD1, 5 bases. With 0 bases removed from V and 0 bases from J, the gap between germline ends came to 9 bases. Germline CDR1 SGHRS, CDR2 YFSETQ. The CDR3 runs to 15 residues. CDR3 protein: CASSLVGGSNYGYTF. The CDR3 DNA reads as TGCGCCAGCAGCTTGGTCGGGGGATCTAACTATGGCTACACCTTC.

The rearrangement links TRBV2 to TRBJ1-3; D is unclear. CDR1 is SNHLY and CDR2 is FYNNEI in the germline V gene. The CDR3 length is 16 residues. The V end was cut by 0 bases, the J end by 0 bases, with 9 bases between. DNA for the CDR3: TGTGCCAGCAGTGAAGCGCTTCCTATCTCTGGAAACACCATATATTTT. This codes for CASSEALPISGNTIYF.

The chain combines TRBV12-3 or TRBV12-4 with TRBJ2-3; 7 nucleotides match TRBD2. This CDR3 is built from 13 residues. V gave up 5 bases and J gave up 8 bases; unmatched junction bases: 7. This CDR3 reads CASSGLEGSTQYF. As DNA, the CDR3 is TGTGCCAGCAGTGGACTAGAGGGTAGTACGCAGTATTTT.

This clone has a handful of counts. CDR3 loop: CASSLGGTANEKLFF. CDR3 DNA: TGTGCCAGCAGTTTAGGAGGGACAGCAAATGAAAAACTGTTTTTT. This chain links TRBV28 with TRBJ1-4, with TRBD1 identical over 7 bases. Per the germline V gene, CDR1 is MDHEN and CDR2 is SYDVKM. With V trimmed by 2 bases and J by 5 bases, 5 bases remained unmatched. The CDR3 has 15 residues.

The CDR3 bases are TGCGCCAGCACGCGCGTAGGGACAGATACGCAGTATTTT. Translation: CASTRVGTDTQYF. This sequence joins TRBV5-1 and TRBJ2-3; D is ambiguous. The CDR3 is made up of 13 amino acids. The V gene lost 6 bases and the J gene lost 3 bases, with 11 bases spanning the gap. Per germline, CDR1 SGHRS and CDR2 YFSETQ.